The source of this T cell receptor (beta chain) is a study of T cells in Graves' hyperthyroidism and ophthalmopathy. Amplification of TCR beta CDR3 regions used RNA as the template. The TCR CDR3 was amplified in a first-round RT-PCR using the HTBI primer set. TCRdb independently ran MiXCR on the multiplex PCR reads; one entry per CDR3 protein. The data contain around 110,000 distinct CDR3 sequences, roughly 15% of them singletons. This clonotype was seen repeatedly, ten times or more. Its matching antigen is unknown. No progression to ophthalmopathy during 18 months of follow-up defined stable disease. Each 10 ml fresh peripheral blood draw supplied the PBMCs. Notes on the study in general: Blood held most thyroid clonotypes expanded above 0.001 frequency.

The CDR3 covers 15 residues. CDR1 and CDR2 (germline): SGHAT, FQNNGV. The V gene lost 5 bases and the J gene lost 4 bases, with 17 bases spanning the gap. The V gene is TRBV11-2, the J gene TRBJ1-1, with a tentative D call TRBD1 (5 bases). The receptor was derived from a woman in her 50s with Graves' hyperthyroidism. The sample comprised blood. The CDR3 DNA follows: TGTGCCAGCAGCATAACCGCAGGGTTGGGCACTGAAGCTTTCTTT. Its protein is CASSITAGLGTEAFF.